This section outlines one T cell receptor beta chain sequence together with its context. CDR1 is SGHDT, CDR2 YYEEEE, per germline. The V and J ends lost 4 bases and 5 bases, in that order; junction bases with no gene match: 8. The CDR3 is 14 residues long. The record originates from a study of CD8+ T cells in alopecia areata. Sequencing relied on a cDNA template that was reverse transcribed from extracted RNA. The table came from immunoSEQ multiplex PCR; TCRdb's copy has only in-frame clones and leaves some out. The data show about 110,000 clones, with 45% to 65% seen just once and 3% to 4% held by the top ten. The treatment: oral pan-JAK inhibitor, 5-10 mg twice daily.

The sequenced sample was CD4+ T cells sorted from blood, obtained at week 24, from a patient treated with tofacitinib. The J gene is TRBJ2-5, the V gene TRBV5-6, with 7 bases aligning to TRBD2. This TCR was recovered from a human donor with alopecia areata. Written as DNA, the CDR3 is TGTGCCAGCAGCCGTATAGGGGAGGGGGAGACCCAGTACTTC. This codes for CASSRIGEGETQYF.